The subject of this entry is one T cell receptor beta chain. What it recognizes is unknown. This record belongs to a study of beta chain features in type 1 diabetes. Study conclusions and caveats: PCR could preferentially amplify shorter templates, alike in patients and controls. Researchers report that Type 1 diabetes patients had moderately but significantly shorter TCRB CDR3s across all four CD4+ subsets.

Sequenced material consisted of expressed TCRB transcripts (all of the isolated RNA was reverse transcribed). The repertoire was sequenced with immunoSEQ multiplex PCR; TCRdb's copy has only in-frame clones and lacks some. The sample has roughly 250,000 clones; about 20% are singletons. The CDR3 is made up of 14 amino acids. Germline CDR1 reads SGHVS; CDR2 reads FQNEAQ. V was clipped by 1 base and J by 4 bases, with 9 bases between them. Input material: naive CD4+ T cells from blood. This TCR was sampled from a woman between 40 and 50 years old with type 1 diabetes. The chain couples TRBV7-8 to TRBJ2-3; D perhaps matches TRBD2 (6 bases). CDR3 in DNA: TGTGCCAGCAGCTTAGAAGGAGGGCCAGATACGCAGTATTTT. Amino acid sequence: CASSLEGGPDTQYF.